The sample holds one count of the clone carrying this TCR beta chain. This sample was included in a study of blood T cell repertoires in COVID-19. Study-level information: The analysed material was cDNA or gDNA that came from T cells, B-cell-depleted T cells, or PBMCs.

Original handling: From reference gene primer amplification, estimates of nucleated cell counts were derived. Repertoires were generated with immunoSEQ multiplex PCR, while TCRdb's copy carries only in-frame clones and drops some. That table furnishes V, J and clone size, whereas the DNA furnished D and trimming. The data show over 250,000 clones, roughly 89% seen once. Trimming pared 8 bases from V and 4 bases from J, leaving 9 bases between. Germline assignment: CDR1 DFQATT and CDR2 SNEGSKA (reference sequence). The CDR3 is 11 amino acids. Categorization into cohorts depended on clinical history that participants reported. Either two negative PCRs, clearance, or symptom resolution qualified Cohort 3 donors as recovered.

Sequenced: PBMCs or T cells enriched from blood (not recorded which). The sequence derives from an older woman who had recovered from COVID-19. The gene calls are TRBV20-1 and TRBJ2-1; D is unclear. CDR3 region: CSMRLYNEQFF. In DNA form, the CDR3 reads TGCAGTATGCGTCTGTACAATGAGCAGTTCTTC.